This T cell receptor beta chain was recovered during a study of response to subunit inactivated influenza vaccine. Study findings and constraints: T cells newly recruited by each seasonal influenza vaccination are few, the authors suggested.

TCRdb re-called the RT-PCR reads with MiXCR, one entry per CDR3 protein. The data contain hundreds of thousands of distinct CDR3 sequences, around 10% of them singletons. This clonotype occurred a few times. What it binds is unknown. At one end the junction does not follow the germline gene, possibly because of a read error. The CDR3 has 12 residues. A further study also used this sample, focusing on T cells expressing NK-cell markers. Per that paper: The authors made TCR beta cDNA libraries by 5'RACE template switching. This switching added a universal primer site and UMIs. Roughly 6 of the donors carried dominant NKG2C+ clonotypes that took up 1.0-7.0% of their CD8+ T cells. These clonotypes additionally ranked first within the CD3+CD56-NKG2C+ fraction of several donors. Clones of NKG2C+ T cells that had expanded were of unclear HCMV specificity.

Sequences were derived from PBMCs from blood, sampled on the day of vaccination. V gene TRBV12-3 or TRBV12-4 combines with J gene TRBJ2-4; D unclear. The receptor's source is a man aged 45 to 65 who received an inactivated influenza vaccine. CDR3 coding DNA: TGTGCCAGCAGTTTTGGAATTCAGGTGCCAGCGTTC. Its protein is CASSFGIQVPAF.